This TCR beta chain originates from a study of regulatory T cells in long-lasting Graves disease. About this clonotype: A read error may account for a junction end that differs from germline.

Time point reported: newly diagnosed GD, antithyroid drugs for less than 3 months. RNA extracted from PBMCs served as the sequencing template. Both iRepertoire HTBI primers and Arm-PCR of CDR3 regions were used to build the TCR beta libraries. TCRdb re-derived calls from the multiplex PCR reads in MiXCR, one entry per CDR3 protein. The sample lists 520,000 or so distinct CDR3 sequences, approximately 12% occurring once. The data also belong to a second study, concerning T cells in Graves' hyperthyroidism and ophthalmopathy.

The specimen was peripheral blood mononuclear cells (PBMCs), collected at new diagnosis, from a patient treated with antithyroid drugs. The TCR originated in a woman in her thirties with Graves disease.

The DNA for the CDR3 is TGTGCCAGCAGCGTAGCCAGTCCCGGACAGGGATCAGATACGCAGGATTTT. This codes for CASSVASPGQGSDTQDF. The V gene is TRBV9, the J gene TRBJ2-3; 8 bases map to TRBD1. The CDR3 is made up of 17 amino acids. Germline assignment: CDR1 SGDLS and CDR2 YYNGEE.